The entry that follows covers one TCR beta chain sequence. Its target is unknown. The source of the sample is a study of T cell repertoires in cytomegalovirus infection. Study-wide background: Researchers turned to recently identified HLA-C-restricted CMV epitopes as well as well-studied HLA-B-restricted ones. From public TCR beta signatures came an indication of both CMV infection and matching HLA type. Study observations and caveats: Totalled public TCR beta family frequency picked out people who carried CMV plus the relevant HLA. HLA-C-restricted, CMV-specific TCR beta clonotypes were dominant ex vivo.

TCRdb recomputed calls from the reads with MiXCR, one row per CDR3 protein. The top ten clones hold around an eighth of a sample with about a million distinct CDR3 sequences, approximately 30% of them seen once. CDR1 is MNHEY, CDR2 SVGEGT, per germline. V gave up 2 bases and J gave up 3 bases; unmatched junction bases: 7. The CDR3 sequence is 15 residues long. This sample comprised cultured CD8+ T cells from PBMCs, obtained from culture after CMV antigen stimulation. The chain recombines TRBV6-2 or TRBV6-3 with TRBJ2-7; 7 positions agree with TRBD1. The TCR sequence derives from a human donor in good health (CMV status not recorded). Some clones in this sample may be carry-over from other donors' samples. CDR3 loop: CASSYLGGDNYEQYF. CDR3 sequence (DNA): TGTGCCAGCAGTTACCTAGGGGGCGATAACTACGAGCAGTACTTC.